This T cell receptor (beta chain) was found in a study of OX40 agonist ivuxolimab in advanced cancers. The overall study: Of the participants, roughly 40% had some prior anti-PD-1, anti-PD-L1 or anti-CTLA-4 therapy, which was allowed.

CDR1 is MGHRA and CDR2 is YSYEKL in the germline V gene. The CDR3 is 15 residues long. V gave up 3 bases and J gave up 2 bases, with 11 bases separating them. Patients were ruled out by autoimmune disease history or systemic immunosuppression. Collection of blood occurred at baseline, at cycle 4 day 1, and at cycle 7 day 1. To note about this clone: No antigen is known for it.

Notes on the study in general: Expanded clones were, on average, more numerous in CD8+ T cells than in CD4+.

The assay was immunoSEQ multiplex PCR, and TCRdb's table has in-frame clones only and misses some. The table shows some 15,000 clones, with more than 70% occurring only once. This clonotype was sampled from an adult with an advanced solid tumor such as melanoma, head and neck, liver or kidney cancer. Here the sequenced sample was CD4+ or CD8+ T cells sorted from blood, taken in a trial of the OX40 agonist ivuxolimab. V usage is TRBV4-1 and J usage is TRBJ2-1, with a possible D match to TRBD2 (5 bases). The CDR3, as DNA: TGCGCCAGCAGCCATCCAACGGGAACCTACAATGAGCAGTTCTTC. Translating it yields CASSHPTGTYNEQFF.